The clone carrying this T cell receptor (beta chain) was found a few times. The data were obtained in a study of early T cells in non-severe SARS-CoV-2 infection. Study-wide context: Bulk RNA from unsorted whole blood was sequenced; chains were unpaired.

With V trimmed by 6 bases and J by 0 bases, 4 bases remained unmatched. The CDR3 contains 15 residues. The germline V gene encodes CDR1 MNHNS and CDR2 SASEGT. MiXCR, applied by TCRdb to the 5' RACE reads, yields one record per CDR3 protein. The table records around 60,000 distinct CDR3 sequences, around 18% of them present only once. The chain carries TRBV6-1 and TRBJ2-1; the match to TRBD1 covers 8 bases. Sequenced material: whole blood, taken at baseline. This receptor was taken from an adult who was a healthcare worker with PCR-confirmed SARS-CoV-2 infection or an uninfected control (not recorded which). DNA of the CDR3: TGTGCCAGCAGGGATGACAGGGGCTCCTACAATGAGCAGTTCTTC. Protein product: CASRDDRGSYNEQFF.